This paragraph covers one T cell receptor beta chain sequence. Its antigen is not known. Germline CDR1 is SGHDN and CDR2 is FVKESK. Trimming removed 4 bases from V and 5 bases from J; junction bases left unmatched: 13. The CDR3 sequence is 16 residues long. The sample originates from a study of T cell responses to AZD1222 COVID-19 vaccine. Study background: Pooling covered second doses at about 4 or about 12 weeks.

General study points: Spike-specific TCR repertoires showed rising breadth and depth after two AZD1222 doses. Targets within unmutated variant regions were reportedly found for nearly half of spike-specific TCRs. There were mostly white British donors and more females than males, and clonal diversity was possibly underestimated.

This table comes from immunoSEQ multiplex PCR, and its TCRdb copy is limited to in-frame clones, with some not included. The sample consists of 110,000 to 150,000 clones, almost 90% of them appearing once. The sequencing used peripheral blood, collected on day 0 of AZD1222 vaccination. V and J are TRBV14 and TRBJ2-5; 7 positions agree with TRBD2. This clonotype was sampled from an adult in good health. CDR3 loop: CASSPLQRGPGETQYF. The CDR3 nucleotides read TGTGCCAGCAGCCCCCTCCAGCGGGGTCCCGGCGAGACCCAGTACTTC.